The 10 T cell receptor beta chains presented below share a single source sample, sequenced in a study of blood T cell repertoires in COVID-19. TCRdb keeps only in-frame clones here, not all; method: immunoSEQ multiplex PCR. The sample lists about 170,000 clones, about 91% occurring once. Sequencing was carried out using PBMCs or T cells enriched from blood (not recorded which). Receptors were obtained from a woman younger than 35 who had recovered from COVID-19.

The chain combines TRBV3-1 (or the pseudogene TRBV3-2) with TRBJ2-1, with TRBD2 matching over 11 bases. The germline CDR1 and CDR2 sequences are LGHDT and YNNKEL (reference sequence). The length of the CDR3 is 16 residues. After removal of 1 base from V and 2 bases from J, the junction contained 1 base not matched to a gene. The CDR3 sequence is CASSQAGLAAYNEQFF. The CDR3 bases are TGTGCCAGCAGCCAAGCGGGACTAGCGGCCTACAATGAGCAGTTCTTC.

The V and J genes are TRBV28 and TRBJ1-2, with D possibly TRBD1 on 5 matching bases. In germline, CDR1 is MDHEN, CDR2 SYDVKM. V lost 6 bases to trimming and J lost 8 bases, with 19 bases between them. This CDR3 is 14 amino acids long. In DNA form, the CDR3 reads TGTGCCAGCAGGGGAGGGGTCGACTTAAGAGGCTACACCTTC. Protein sequence: CASRGGVDLRGYTF.

The V gene is TRBV6-1, the J gene TRBJ1-2; D call uncertain. The CDR3 runs 14 residues. V was cut by 3 bases and J by 4 bases, with 12 bases left in between. Germline V lookup: CDR1 MNHNS, CDR2 SASEGT. This CDR3 is CASSDQSQLYGYTF. In DNA form, the CDR3 reads TGTGCCAGCAGTGATCAGTCACAGCTCTATGGCTACACCTTC.

The chain carries TRBV5-4 and TRBJ2-5; 12 positions agree with TRBD2. J was trimmed by 4 bases and V by 2 bases; bases with no gene match: 6. The CDR3 extends over 16 amino acids. From germline, CDR1 is SGHNT and CDR2 YYREEE (reference sequence). The CDR3 protein is CASSFDETSGRETQYF. The CDR3 DNA reads as TGTGCCAGCAGCTTTGATGAGACTAGCGGGAGAGAGACCCAGTACTTC.

V is TRBV27 and J is TRBJ2-2, with 10 positions matching TRBD2. The germline gives CDR1 MNHEY, CDR2 SMNVEV (reference sequence). J was trimmed by 6 bases and V by 8 bases; bases with no gene match: 6. The CDR3 runs 14 residues. For the CDR3, the DNA is TGTGCCAGCTCCACGCTAGCGGGAGCCGGGGAGCTGTTTTTT. This translates into CASSTLAGAGELFF.

The chain carries TRBV21-1 and TRBJ2-1; the table's D call, TRBD2, has no DNA check behind it. TRBV21-1 is noted as a pseudogene. The CDR3 covers 17 residues. CDR3 DNA: TGTGCCAGCAGCAGACCCCCCGAACTAGCGGTCTACAATGAGCAGTTCTTC. The encoded protein is CASSRPPELAVYNEQFF.

This sequence joins TRBV30 and TRBJ1-2; D uncertain. V lost 0 bases and J 7 bases, leaving 18 bases between the germline ends. CDR3 size: 15 residues. CDR1 and CDR2 from the germline V gene are GTSNPN and SVGIG (reference sequence). The CDR3 sequence is CAWSVIRRELRGYTF. The CDR3 nucleotides are TGTGCCTGGAGTGTAATTCGCAGAGAACTACGTGGCTACACCTTC.

This clone was counted once. The J gene is TRBJ2-6, the V gene TRBV6-5, with D perhaps TRBD1 (5 bases). V was shortened by 9 bases and J by 2 bases, with 8 bases between the two germline ends. The CDR3 is made up of 13 amino acids. CDR1 and CDR2 from the germline V gene are MNHEY and SVGAGI. CDR3 protein: CASRGTGANVLTF. Here the CDR3 DNA reads TGTGCCAGTAGGGGAACTGGGGCCAACGTCCTGACTTTC.

The rearrangement links TRBV27 to TRBJ2-7, with TRBD2 matching 8 bases. V trimming: 4 bases; J trimming: 3 bases; junction bases outside the gene matches: 11. Germline assignment: CDR1 MNHEY and CDR2 SMNVEV (reference sequence). The CDR3 spans 16 residues. CDR3 region: CASSSLGSGRGYEQYF. DNA of the CDR3: TGTGCCAGCAGTTCACTTGGAAGCGGGAGAGGCTACGAGCAGTACTTC.

The chain employs TRBV7-2 and TRBJ2-7, with 8 bases lining up with TRBD2. The germline CDR1 and CDR2 sequences are SGHTA and FQGNSA. V gave up 1 base and J gave up 4 bases; unmatched junction bases: 6. This CDR3 is built from 15 residues. The CDR3 DNA sequence: TGTGCCAGCAGCTTAGGGACTAGCCTCACGTACGAGCAGTACTTC. Translating gives CASSLGTSLTYEQYF.